This T cell receptor beta chain was recovered during a study of T-cell memory formation after mild COVID-19. V gave up 3 bases and J gave up 2 bases; unmatched junction bases: 4. The CDR3 consists of 16 residues. In germline, CDR1 is SGDLS, CDR2 YYNGEE. This clonotype was seen more than once but under ten times. TCRdb reprocessed the 5' RACE reads with MiXCR, giving one entry per CDR3 protein. The data show about 150,000 distinct CDR3 sequences, approximately 26% seen once. The chain recombines TRBV9 with TRBJ2-3; TRBD2 agrees at 12 bases. Sequencing was done on a sample of PBMCs or a T cell subset sorted from them (not recorded which). The TCR sequence derives from an adult woman who had mild COVID-19 (a few samples of this study predate the infection). Cell type and time point are not known. CDR3: CASSGTSGDFTDTQYF. DNA for the CDR3: TGTGCCAGCAGCGGGACTAGCGGGGACTTCACAGATACGCAGTATTTT.